One sample yielded the 30 T cell receptor beta chains listed below, sequenced in a study of shared clonotypes between healthy human individuals. Clones were sequenced by immunoSEQ multiplex PCR, and TCRdb holds only the in-frame ones, with some missing. The sample has approximately 1.4 million clones, about 98% seen once. Sequenced sample: naive CD4+ T cells sorted from blood. Subset indicated: CD45RA+ positively selected. The receptors were sampled from a man aged 25-45 years in good health.

The CDR3 spells CASSLPRGTSQETQYF. The CDR3 region has the DNA TGCGCCAGCAGTCTTCCTAGAGGGACTTCCCAAGAGACCCAGTACTTC. The chain has TRBV5-1 and TRBJ2-5, with TRBD2 as a possible D gene (6 bases). This CDR3 is 16 amino acids long. The germline CDR1 and CDR2 sequences are SGHRS and YFSETQ. V was shortened by 5 bases and J by 1 base, with 18 bases between the two germline ends. Supplemented by reference TRBV5-1 and TRBJ2-5, the full variable domain reads KAGVTQTPRYLIKTRGQQVTLSCSPISGHRSVSWYQQTPGQGLQFLFEYFSETQRNKGNFPGRFSGRQFSNSRSEMNVSTLELGDSALYLCASSLPRGTSQETQYFGPGTRLLVL.

As concerns this clone: The sample has other DNA sequences that encode this CDR3 too. V is TRBV20-1 and J is TRBJ2-5; D gene ambiguous. Germline-derived CDR1 and CDR2 are DFQATT and SNEGSKA (reference sequence). The CDR3 covers 10 residues. Trimming stripped 6 bases from V and 3 bases from J, with 5 bases between. The CDR3 DNA is TGCAGTGCCCGTAAAGAGACCCAGTACTTC. It encodes CSARKETQYF.

On this clone: This same CDR3 is encoded by further DNA sequences in the sample. The rearrangement joins TRBV5-1 to TRBJ2-3; D not resolved. Trimming removed 0 bases at V and 6 bases at J, with 5 bases between. Germline loops: CDR1 SGHRS, CDR2 YFSETQ. This CDR3 is built from 12 residues. The CDR3 loop reads CASSLALDTQYF. CDR3 nucleotides: TGCGCCAGCAGCTTGGCCTTGGATACGCAGTATTTT.

The rearrangement joins TRBV5-5 to TRBJ2-5, with D unclear. The germline CDR1 and CDR2 sequences are SGHKS and YYEKEE (reference sequence). The CDR3 sequence is 15 residues long. V dropped 4 bases and J dropped 0 bases, with 13 bases sitting between them. The CDR3 sequence is CASSPLPGHQETQYF. For the CDR3, the DNA is TGTGCCAGCAGCCCACTCCCGGGTCACCAAGAGACCCAGTACTTC.

This sequence joins TRBV10-1 and TRBJ2-7, with D possibly being TRBD1 (6 bases). Germline V gene data show CDR1 as WNHNN and CDR2 as SYGVQD (reference sequence). V lost 0 bases and J lost 5, with 11 bases in between. CDR3 size: 14 residues. The CDR3 sequence is CASSESARGDEQYF. CDR3 in DNA: TGCGCCAGCAGTGAGTCTGCCAGGGGCGACGAGCAGTACTTC.

The rearrangement joins TRBV19 to TRBJ1-5; TRBD1 aligns across 9 bases. The CDR3 length is 15 residues. Germline V CDR1 and CDR2: LNHDA, SQIVND (reference sequence). V lost 4 bases and J lost 4; bases outside the gene matches: 5. The CDR3 sequence is CASSKEGTGNQPQHF. Here the CDR3 DNA reads TGTGCCAGTAGTAAGGAAGGGACAGGGAATCAGCCCCAGCATTTT.

This clone was found once. The same CDR3 can be traced to other DNA sequences in this sample. The chain employs TRBV5-1 and TRBJ1-1; D gene unclear. V was cut by 0 bases and J by 0 bases, with 3 bases left in between. CDR1 is SGHRS, CDR2 YFSETQ, per germline. This CDR3 is 13 amino acids long. The CDR3 loop is CASSLGVNTEAFF. The CDR3 coding sequence is TGCGCCAGCAGCTTGGGTGTGAACACTGAAGCTTTCTTT. The full variable domain, in which reference TRBV5-1 and TRBJ1-1 provide the parts outside the CDR3, is KAGVTQTPRYLIKTRGQQVTLSCSPISGHRSVSWYQQTPGQGLQFLFEYFSETQRNKGNFPGRFSGRQFSNSRSEMNVSTLELGDSALYLCASSLGVNTEAFFGQGTRLTVV.

The gene calls are TRBV7-8 and TRBJ2-6; possibly TRBD1 for D (6 bases). V lost 4 bases and J lost 0, with 13 bases in between. Germline V gives CDR1 SGHVS, CDR2 FQNEAQ. The CDR3 spans 17 residues. Written as DNA, the CDR3 is TGTGCCAGCAGCTATCCGGGACAATCCTCTGGGGCCAACGTCCTGACTTTC. It specifies CASSYPGQSSGANVLTF.

The V and J genes are TRBV7-7 and TRBJ2-1; TRBD2 agrees at 14 bases. CDR3 size: 18 residues. The germline CDR1 and CDR2 sequences are SSHAT and FNYEAQ (reference sequence). With 3 bases clipped from V and 7 bases from J, the junction kept 11 bases outside the gene matches. The CDR3: CASSLTSGRAHIENEQFF. Here the CDR3 DNA reads TGTGCCAGCAGCTTGACTAGCGGGAGGGCTCACATCGAGAATGAGCAGTTCTTC.

This clone appeared a single time. This sequence joins TRBV15 and TRBJ2-1, with a weak D call TRBD1 (5 bases). Germline CDR1 LNHNV, CDR2 YYDKDF (reference sequence). CDR3 length: 16 amino acids. The V end lost 9 bases, the J end lost 0 bases, and 18 bases lay between the germline ends. DNA of the CDR3: TGTGCCACTCGGCGGCAGGGTCAGAGCTCCTACAATGAGCAGTTCTTC. It codes for CATRRQGQSSYNEQFF. Filled out from reference TRBV15 and TRBJ2-1, the complete variable domain reads DAMVIQNPRYQVTQFGKPVTLSCSQTLNHNVMYWYQQKSSQAPKLLFHYYDKDFNNEADTPDNFQSRRPNTSFCFLDIRSPGLGDTAMYLCATRRQGQSSYNEQFFGPGTRLTVL.

This sequence joins TRBV28 and TRBJ2-1, with 9 bases aligning to TRBD2. CDR1 and CDR2 (germline): MDHEN, SYDVKM. The CDR3 totals 17 residues. With V trimmed by 1 base and J by 4 bases, 8 bases remained unmatched. CDR3 in amino acids: CASSLLGREGPYNEQFF. CDR3 nucleotides: TGTGCCAGCAGTTTATTAGGGCGGGAGGGCCCTTACAATGAGCAGTTCTTC. Supplemented by reference TRBV28 and TRBJ2-1, the full variable domain reads DVKVTQSSRYLVKRTGEKVFLECVQDMDHENMFWYRQDPGLGLRLIYFSYDVKMKEKGDIPEGYSVSREKKERFSLILESASTNQTSMYLCASSLLGREGPYNEQFFGPGTRLTVL.

The V gene is TRBV5-4, the J gene TRBJ1-3; D remains unclear. The CDR3 covers 15 residues. The germline V gene has CDR1 SGHNT and CDR2 YYREEE (reference sequence). V was cut by 3 bases and J by 3 bases, with 13 bases left in between. The CDR3 sequence is CASSSRLGNGNTIYF. The CDR3 DNA follows: TGTGCCAGCAGCTCCCGATTGGGGAATGGAAACACCATATATTTT.

The chain combines TRBV5-1 with TRBJ2-1, with D tentatively TRBD2 (6 bases). CDR3 size: 15 residues. Germline lookup yields CDR1 SGHRS and CDR2 YFSETQ. V was shortened by 4 bases and J by 0 bases, with 11 bases between the two germline ends. Here the CDR3 reads CASSPGESSYNEQFF. The CDR3 DNA reads TGCGCCAGCAGCCCGGGGGAGAGCTCCTACAATGAGCAGTTCTTC. Full variable domain (missing parts from reference TRBV5-1 and TRBJ2-1): KAGVTQTPRYLIKTRGQQVTLSCSPISGHRSVSWYQQTPGQGLQFLFEYFSETQRNKGNFPGRFSGRQFSNSRSEMNVSTLELGDSALYLCASSPGESSYNEQFFGPGTRLTVL.

The genes are TRBV5-1 and TRBJ1-2, with TRBD1 as a possible D gene (5 bases). Trimming stripped 5 bases from V and 7 bases from J, with 18 bases between. The CDR3 has 14 residues. The germline V gene has CDR1 SGHRS and CDR2 YFSETQ. CDR3 in DNA: TGCGCCAGCAGTCTCGACGGGGGGACTGGTGGCTACACCTTC. It is translated as CASSLDGGTGGYTF.

V and J are TRBV28 and TRBJ2-7; D uncertain. The germline V gene encodes CDR1 MDHEN and CDR2 SYDVKM. The CDR3 has 11 amino acids. V lost 0 bases to trimming and J lost 6 bases, with 3 bases between them. This chain's CDR3 is CASSLWSEQYF. The CDR3 DNA reads as TGTGCCAGCAGTTTATGGAGCGAGCAGTACTTC. The full variable domain, completed using reference TRBV28 and TRBJ2-7, is DVKVTQSSRYLVKRTGEKVFLECVQDMDHENMFWYRQDPGLGLRLIYFSYDVKMKEKGDIPEGYSVSREKKERFSLILESASTNQTSMYLCASSLWSEQYFGPGTRLTVT.

This clone was observed a few times. Additional DNA sequences in this sample encode the identical CDR3. CDR3 DNA: TGTGCCAGCAGCTTAGCTGGGGCCAACGTCCTGACTTTC. Residues: CASSLAGANVLTF. This chain links TRBV11-2 with TRBJ2-6; D gene uncertain. V shed 1 base and J shed 2 bases, with 0 bases lying between them. The CDR3 totals 13 residues. Germline-derived CDR1 and CDR2 are SGHAT and FQNNGV.

This clone was detected only once. The gene calls are TRBV28 and TRBJ1-1; no reliable D call. CDR3 size: 12 residues. CDR1 is MDHEN and CDR2 is SYDVKM in the germline V gene. Trimming left V 6 bases short and J 8 bases short, with 13 bases between. CDR3 loop: CASSGPRNEAFF. In DNA, the CDR3 is TGTGCCAGCAGCGGACCTAGAAACGAAGCTTTCTTT.

This chain uses TRBV10-1 with TRBJ2-2; 15 positions match TRBD2. The CDR3 loop spans 18 amino acids. V dropped 5 bases and J dropped 5; count of bases not matched to a gene: 9. The germline V gene encodes CDR1 WNHNN and CDR2 SYGVQD (reference sequence). The CDR3 is CASSLGLAGGPSTGELFF. In nucleotides, the CDR3 is TGCGCCAGCAGTTTAGGACTAGCGGGAGGGCCATCTACCGGGGAGCTGTTTTTT.

The chain combines TRBV7-2 with TRBJ2-5, with D perhaps matching TRBD2 (7 bases). The CDR3 runs 15 residues. V lost 0 bases and J lost 5, with 13 bases in between. Germline V gene sequence: CDR1 SGHTA, CDR2 FQGNSA. CDR3 region: CASSLAPGGRETQYF. CDR3 nucleotide sequence: TGTGCCAGCAGCTTAGCCCCGGGGGGCAGGGAGACCCAGTACTTC.

The CDR3 protein is CASSPRGGNQPQHF. The CDR3 DNA reads TGCGCCAGCAGCCCCCGCGGTGGCAATCAGCCCCAGCATTTT. This sequence joins TRBV4-1 and TRBJ1-5; D remains unclear. Trimming removed 4 bases at V and 2 bases at J, with 9 bases between. Germline CDR1 reads MGHRA; CDR2 reads YSYEKL. This CDR3 comprises 14 residues.

With regard to this clone: Within the sample, other DNA sequences also encode this same CDR3. The chain has TRBV9 and TRBJ2-3; D gene uncertain. Germline loops: CDR1 SGDLS, CDR2 YYNGEE. The CDR3 is 15 residues long. V was pared by 0 bases and J by 0 bases, with 8 bases between. The CDR3 spells CASSVEGASTDTQYF. DNA for the CDR3: TGTGCCAGCAGCGTAGAAGGCGCAAGCACAGATACGCAGTATTTT.

This sequence joins TRBV7-2 and TRBJ2-5, with 8 bases identical to TRBD2. The CDR3 spans 15 residues. CDR1 is SGHTA, CDR2 FQGNSA, per germline. J gave up 5 bases and V 5 bases, and 10 bases lay outside the gene matches. This CDR3 is CASSRSRTSGETQYF. DNA for the CDR3: TGTGCCAGCAGCCGCTCTCGAACTAGCGGTGAGACCCAGTACTTC.

The V and J genes are TRBV28 and TRBJ1-1; 12 bases align to TRBD1. Germline V gene data show CDR1 as MDHEN and CDR2 as SYDVKM. With 0 bases clipped from V and 0 bases from J, the junction kept 8 bases outside the gene matches. The CDR3 has 19 amino acids. The CDR3 DNA reads TGTGCCAGCAGTTTATGGCCAAAGGGACAGGGGGCCTTGAACACTGAAGCTTTCTTT. It codes for CASSLWPKGQGALNTEAFF.

CDR3 nucleotides: TGTGCCAGCAGTTCTCCGGGGGTTCAGCCCCAGCATTTT. Translation: CASSSPGVQPQHF. The chain combines TRBV28 with TRBJ1-5, with a weak D call TRBD1 (5 bases). The CDR3 contains 13 residues. In germline, CDR1 is MDHEN, CDR2 SYDVKM. Trimming removed 4 bases from V and 6 bases from J, with 10 bases in between.

The CDR3 DNA reads TGTGCCAGCAGCTTAGCTTTCAGTCCCAATAGTGGGGACAATGAGCAGTTCTTC. Its translation: CASSLAFSPNSGDNEQFF. The rearrangement uses TRBV7-9 and TRBJ2-1, with D unclear. V lost 0 bases, J lost 5 bases, and 20 bases lay in between. This CDR3 comprises 18 residues. Germline loops: CDR1 SEHNR, CDR2 FQNEAQ (reference sequence).

The chain carries TRBV9 and TRBJ2-7, with TRBD2 matching over 12 bases. With 0 bases clipped from V and 5 bases from J, the junction kept 9 bases outside the gene matches. CDR3 length equals 17 residues. Germline CDR1 reads SGDLS; CDR2 reads YYNGEE. The CDR3 DNA reads TGTGCCAGCAGCGTAGGGGCTAGCGGGAGGGCCGTCGACGAGCAGTACTTC. Translating gives CASSVGASGRAVDEQYF.

This chain links TRBV7-3 with TRBJ2-2; D uncertain. The germline V gene encodes CDR1 SGHTA and CDR2 FQGTGA. Trimming shortened V by 5 bases and J by 5 bases, and 15 bases separated the two germline ends. The CDR3 consists of 15 residues. The CDR3 loop is CASSVGDDGTGELFF. The CDR3 nucleotides are TGTGCCAGCAGCGTAGGCGATGACGGGACCGGGGAGCTGTTTTTT.

The V call is TRBV23-1, the J call TRBJ2-7; either TRBD1 or TRBD2 may supply D (5 bases each). TRBV23-1 is an ORF, and what it does is uncertain. This CDR3 contains 13 residues. Trimming left V 0 bases short and J 5 bases short, with 8 bases between. CDR3 bases: TGCGCCAGCAGTCAATCGGGGGACCACGAGCAGTACTTC. This encodes CASSQSGDHEQYF.

The genes are TRBV10-3 and TRBJ2-3; D call uncertain. Looked up from germline, CDR1 is ENHRY and CDR2 is SYGVKD. There are 13 residues in the CDR3. The germline V and J ends were trimmed by 10 bases and 0 bases, with 11 bases remaining between them. The chain's CDR3 is CATNPGSTDTQYF. CDR3 sequence (DNA): TGTGCCACCAACCCTGGAAGCACAGATACGCAGTATTTT.

The V call is TRBV2, the J call TRBJ2-2; TRBD2 matches at 8 bases. V shed 7 bases and J 2 bases; nucleotides not matched to a gene: 3. The germline V gene has CDR1 SNHLY and CDR2 FYNNEI. This CDR3 is built from 14 residues. The DNA for the CDR3 is TGTGCCAGCAAGGGACTAGATAACACCGGGGAGCTGTTTTTT. Amino acid sequence: CASKGLDNTGELFF.